This T cell receptor (beta chain) stems from a study of T-cell reconstitution after alpha-beta-depleted transplantation in children. Preparation of the TCRbeta library involved a method that used unique molecular identifiers. In TCRdb, the PCR reads were re-called with MiXCR into one record per CDR3 protein. This sample yields 300,000 or so distinct CDR3 sequences, of which about 10% are seen a single time; roughly a tenth belongs to the top ten. There are 15 residues in the CDR3. CDR1 is SGDLS and CDR2 is YYNGEE in the germline V gene. Trimming cost V 3 bases and J 0 bases, with 11 bases left between them.

This TCR was recovered from a human donor who donated a stem cell graft to a child with SCID. V is TRBV9 and J is TRBJ2-3; tentative D call: TRBD2 (5 bases). The specimen was PBMCs from the stem cell graft donor, collected from the stem cell graft. CDR3 amino acids: CASSASTRSTDTQYF. DNA of the CDR3: TGTGCCAGCAGCGCTAGCACCCGTAGCACAGATACGCAGTATTTT.